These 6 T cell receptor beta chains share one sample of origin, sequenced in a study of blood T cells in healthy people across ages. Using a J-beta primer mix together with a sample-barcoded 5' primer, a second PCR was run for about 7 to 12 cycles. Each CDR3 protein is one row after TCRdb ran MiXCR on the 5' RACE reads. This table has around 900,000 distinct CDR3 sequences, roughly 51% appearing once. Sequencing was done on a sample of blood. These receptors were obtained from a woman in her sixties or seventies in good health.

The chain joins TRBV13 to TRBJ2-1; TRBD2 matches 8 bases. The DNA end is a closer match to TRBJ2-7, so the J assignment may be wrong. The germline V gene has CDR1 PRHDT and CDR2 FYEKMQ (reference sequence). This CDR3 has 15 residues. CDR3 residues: CASSLKAGVGNEQYF. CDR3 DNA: TGTGCCAGCAGCTTAAAAGCGGGAGTCGGGAATGAGCAGTACTTC.

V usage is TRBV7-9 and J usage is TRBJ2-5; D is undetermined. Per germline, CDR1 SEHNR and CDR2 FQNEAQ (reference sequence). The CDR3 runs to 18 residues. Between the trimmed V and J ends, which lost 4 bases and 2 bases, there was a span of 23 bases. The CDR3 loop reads CASSSTFSQTSLQETQYF. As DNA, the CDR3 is TGTGCCAGCAGCTCAACCTTCTCCCAAACCTCCCTGCAAGAGACCCAGTACTTC. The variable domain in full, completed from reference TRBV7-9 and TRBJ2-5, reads DTGVSQNPRHKITKRGQNVTFRCDPISEHNRLYWYRQTLGQGPEFLTYFQNEAQLEKSRLLSDRFSAERPKGSFSTLEIQRTEQGDSAMYLCASSSTFSQTSLQETQYFGPGTRLLVL.

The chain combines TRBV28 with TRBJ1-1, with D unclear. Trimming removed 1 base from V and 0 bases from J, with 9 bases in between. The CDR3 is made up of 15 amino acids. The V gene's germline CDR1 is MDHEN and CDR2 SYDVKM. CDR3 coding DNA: TGTGCCAGCAGTTTATATGTTCGGTTGAACACTGAAGCTTTCTTT. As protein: CASSLYVRLNTEAFF.

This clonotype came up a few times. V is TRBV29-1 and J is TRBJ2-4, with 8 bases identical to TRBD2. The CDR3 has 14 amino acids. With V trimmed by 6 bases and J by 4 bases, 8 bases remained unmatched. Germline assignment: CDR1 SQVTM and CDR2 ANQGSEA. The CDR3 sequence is CSVSTGGGKNIQYF. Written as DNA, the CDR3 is TGCAGCGTCTCCACGGGAGGGGGTAAAAACATTCAGTACTTC. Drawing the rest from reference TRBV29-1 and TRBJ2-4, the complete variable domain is SAVISQKPSRDICQRGTSLTIQCQVDSQVTMMFWYRQQPGQSLTLIATANQGSEATYESGFVIDKFPISRPNLTFSTLTVSNMSPEDSSIYLCSVSTGGGKNIQYFGAGTRLSVL.

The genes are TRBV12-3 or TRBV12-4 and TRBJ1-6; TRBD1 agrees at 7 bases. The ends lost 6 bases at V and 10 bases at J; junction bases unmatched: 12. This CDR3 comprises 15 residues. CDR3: CASRSRQGVGSPLHF. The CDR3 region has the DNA TGTGCCAGCAGGTCTAGACAGGGTGTTGGCTCACCCCTCCACTTT.

This chain's CDR3 is CASRRDRGLYGYTF. The CDR3 coding sequence is TGTGCCAGCAGACGGGACAGGGGGCTCTATGGCTACACCTTC. This chain uses TRBV27 with TRBJ1-2; 12 bases map to TRBD1. The CDR3 totals 14 residues. V was clipped by 6 bases and J by 4 bases; unmatched bases: 3. The germline V gene has CDR1 MNHEY and CDR2 SMNVEV (reference sequence).